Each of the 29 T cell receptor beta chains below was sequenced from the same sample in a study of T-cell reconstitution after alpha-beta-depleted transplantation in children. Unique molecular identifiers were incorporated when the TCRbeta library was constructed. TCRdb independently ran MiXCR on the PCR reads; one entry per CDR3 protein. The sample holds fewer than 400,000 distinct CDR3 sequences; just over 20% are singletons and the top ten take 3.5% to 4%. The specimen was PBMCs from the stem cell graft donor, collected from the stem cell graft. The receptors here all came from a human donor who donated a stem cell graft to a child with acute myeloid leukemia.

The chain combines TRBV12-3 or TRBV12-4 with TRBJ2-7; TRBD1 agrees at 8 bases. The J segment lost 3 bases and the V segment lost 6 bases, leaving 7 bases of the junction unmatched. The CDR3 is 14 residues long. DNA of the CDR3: TGTGCCAGCAGCCCGGGACAGGAGAACTACGAGCAGTACTTC. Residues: CASSPGQENYEQYF.

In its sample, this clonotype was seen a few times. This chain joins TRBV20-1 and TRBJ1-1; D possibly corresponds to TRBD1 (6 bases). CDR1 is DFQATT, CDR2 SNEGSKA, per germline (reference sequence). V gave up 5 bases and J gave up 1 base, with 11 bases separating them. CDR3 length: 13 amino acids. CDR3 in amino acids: CSAQGGGNTEAFF. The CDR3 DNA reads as TGCAGTGCTCAAGGGGGGGGGAACACTGAAGCTTTCTTT.

CDR3 amino acids: CSATGTGDGYTF. CDR3 in DNA: TGCAGTGCAACCGGGACAGGGGACGGCTACACCTTC. V gene TRBV20-1 combines with J gene TRBJ1-2, with TRBD1 matching 10 bases. J gave up 8 bases and V 6 bases, and 6 bases lay outside the gene matches. Germline V gene lookup returns CDR1 DFQATT and CDR2 SNEGSKA (reference sequence). The CDR3 runs 12 residues.

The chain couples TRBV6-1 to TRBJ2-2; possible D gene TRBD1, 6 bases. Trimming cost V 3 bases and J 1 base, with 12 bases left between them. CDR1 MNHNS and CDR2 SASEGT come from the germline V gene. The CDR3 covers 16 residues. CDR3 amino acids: CASSDAAGVNTGELFF. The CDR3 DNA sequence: TGTGCCAGCAGTGACGCGGCAGGGGTGAACACCGGGGAGCTGTTTTTT.

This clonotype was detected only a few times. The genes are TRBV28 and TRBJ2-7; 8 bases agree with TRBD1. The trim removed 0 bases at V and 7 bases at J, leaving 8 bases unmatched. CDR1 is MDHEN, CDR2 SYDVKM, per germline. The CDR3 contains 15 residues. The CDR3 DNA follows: TGTGCCAGCAGTTTATGGGCGGGACAGGCGGGGGAGCAGTACTTC. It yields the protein CASSLWAGQAGEQYF.

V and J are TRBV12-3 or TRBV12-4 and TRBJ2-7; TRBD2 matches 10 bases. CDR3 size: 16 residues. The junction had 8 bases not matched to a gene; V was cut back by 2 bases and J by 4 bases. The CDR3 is CASSLIPSGRGYEQYF. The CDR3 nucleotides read TGTGCCAGCAGTTTAATCCCTAGCGGGAGAGGATACGAGCAGTACTTC.

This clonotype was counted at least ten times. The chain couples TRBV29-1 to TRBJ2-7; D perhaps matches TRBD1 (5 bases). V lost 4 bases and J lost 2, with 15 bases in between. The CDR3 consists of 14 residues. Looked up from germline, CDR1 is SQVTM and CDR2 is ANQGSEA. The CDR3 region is CSVAGFGRAYEQYF. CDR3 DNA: TGCAGCGTTGCTGGTTTTGGCAGGGCCTACGAGCAGTACTTC.

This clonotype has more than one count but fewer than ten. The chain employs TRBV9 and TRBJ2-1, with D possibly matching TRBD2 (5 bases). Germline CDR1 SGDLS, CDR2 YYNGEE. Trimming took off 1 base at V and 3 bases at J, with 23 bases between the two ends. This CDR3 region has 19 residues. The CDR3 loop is CASSVTGSPGLRHYNEQFF. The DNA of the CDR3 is TGTGCCAGCAGCGTAACGGGGAGCCCGGGGTTGCGTCACTACAATGAGCAGTTCTTC.

The CDR3 DNA is TGTGCCACCGCAAGGGGGAACACCGGGGAGCTGTTTTTT. Amino acids: CATARGNTGELFF. The V gene is TRBV15, the J gene TRBJ2-2; perhaps TRBD1 as D (5 bases). V was clipped by 8 bases and J by 1 base, with 8 bases between them. CDR3 length equals 13 residues. From germline, CDR1 is LNHNV and CDR2 YYDKDF (reference sequence).

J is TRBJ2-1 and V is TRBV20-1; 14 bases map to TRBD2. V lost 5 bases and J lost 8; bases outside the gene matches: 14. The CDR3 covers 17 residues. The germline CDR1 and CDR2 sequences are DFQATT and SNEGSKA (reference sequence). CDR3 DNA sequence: TGCAGTGCTCTTCAAGTATCCGGGACTAGCGGGAGCTATGAGCAGTTCTTC. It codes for CSALQVSGTSGSYEQFF.

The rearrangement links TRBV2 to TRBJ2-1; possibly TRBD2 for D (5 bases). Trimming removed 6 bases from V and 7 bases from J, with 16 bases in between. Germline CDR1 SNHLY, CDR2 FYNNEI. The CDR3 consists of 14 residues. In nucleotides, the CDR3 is TGTGCCAGCAGAGTTGGGAGTCGAGGTAATGAGCAGTTCTTC. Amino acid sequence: CASRVGSRGNEQFF. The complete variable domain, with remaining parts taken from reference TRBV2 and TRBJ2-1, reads EPEVTQTPSHQVTQMGQEVILRCVPISNHLYFYWYRQILGQKVEFLVSFYNNEISEKSEIFDDQFSVERPDGSNFTLKIRSTKLEDSAMYFCASRVGSRGNEQFFGPGTRLTVL.

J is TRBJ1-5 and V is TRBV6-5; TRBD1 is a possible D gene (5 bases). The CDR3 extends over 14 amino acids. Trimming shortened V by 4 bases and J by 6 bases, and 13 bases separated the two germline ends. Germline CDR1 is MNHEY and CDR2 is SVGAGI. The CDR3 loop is CASSSPGTRQPQHF. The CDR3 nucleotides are TGTGCCAGCAGTTCCCCGGGGACCCGTCAGCCCCAGCATTTT.

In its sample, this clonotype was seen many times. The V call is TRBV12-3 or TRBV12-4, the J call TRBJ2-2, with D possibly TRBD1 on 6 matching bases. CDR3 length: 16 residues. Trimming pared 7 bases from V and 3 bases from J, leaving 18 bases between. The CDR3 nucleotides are TGTGCCAGCAAACCGGGACAAGAACCATACACCGGGGAGCTGTTTTTT. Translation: CASKPGQEPYTGELFF.

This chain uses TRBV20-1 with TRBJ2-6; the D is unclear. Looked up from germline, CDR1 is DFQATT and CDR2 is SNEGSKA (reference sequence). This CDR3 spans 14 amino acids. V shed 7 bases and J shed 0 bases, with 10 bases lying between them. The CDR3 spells CSGLVSSGANVLTF. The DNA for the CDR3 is TGCAGTGGTCTCGTGAGCTCTGGGGCCAACGTCCTGACTTTC.

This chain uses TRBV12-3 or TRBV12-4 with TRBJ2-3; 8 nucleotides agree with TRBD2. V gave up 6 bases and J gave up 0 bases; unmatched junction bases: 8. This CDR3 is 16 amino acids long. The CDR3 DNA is TGTGCCAGCAGCCCCCCGGGACTAGGGAGCACAGATACGCAGTATTTT. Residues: CASSPPGLGSTDTQYF.

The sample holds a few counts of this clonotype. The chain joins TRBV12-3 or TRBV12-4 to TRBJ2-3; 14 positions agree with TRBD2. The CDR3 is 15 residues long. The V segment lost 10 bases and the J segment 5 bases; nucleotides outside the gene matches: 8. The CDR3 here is CATLRGLAGEDTQYF. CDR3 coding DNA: TGTGCCACCCTGCGGGGACTAGCGGGAGAAGATACGCAGTATTTT.

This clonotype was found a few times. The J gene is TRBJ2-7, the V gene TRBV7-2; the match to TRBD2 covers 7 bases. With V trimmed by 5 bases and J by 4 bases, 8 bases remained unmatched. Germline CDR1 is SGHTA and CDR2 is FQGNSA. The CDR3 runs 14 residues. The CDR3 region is CASSPRTREYEQYF. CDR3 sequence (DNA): TGTGCCAGCAGCCCCAGGACTAGAGAATACGAGCAGTACTTC.

The CDR3 region is CASSLWPPHEQFF. CDR3 bases: TGTGCCAGCAGCTTATGGCCCCCGCATGAGCAGTTCTTC. The genes are TRBV7-2 and TRBJ2-1; D not resolved. V lost 2 bases to trimming and J lost 8 bases, with 10 bases between them. CDR3 length: 13 amino acids. Germline CDR1 is SGHTA and CDR2 is FQGNSA.

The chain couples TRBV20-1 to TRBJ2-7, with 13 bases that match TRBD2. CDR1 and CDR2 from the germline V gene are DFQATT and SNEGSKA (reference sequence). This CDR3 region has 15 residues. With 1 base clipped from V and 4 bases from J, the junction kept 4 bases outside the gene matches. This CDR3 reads CSARARTSGRYEQYF. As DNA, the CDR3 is TGCAGTGCTAGAGCACGGACTAGCGGGAGATACGAGCAGTACTTC.

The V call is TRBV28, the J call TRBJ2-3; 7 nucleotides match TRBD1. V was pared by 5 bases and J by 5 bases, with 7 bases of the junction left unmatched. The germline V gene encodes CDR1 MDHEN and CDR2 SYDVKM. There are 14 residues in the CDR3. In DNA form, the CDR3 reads TGTGCCAGCAGTACCGACAGGGTAGAAGATACGCAGTATTTT. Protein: CASSTDRVEDTQYF. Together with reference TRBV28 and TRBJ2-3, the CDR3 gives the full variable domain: DVKVTQSSRYLVKRTGEKVFLECVQDMDHENMFWYRQDPGLGLRLIYFSYDVKMKEKGDIPEGYSVSREKKERFSLILESASTNQTSMYLCASSTDRVEDTQYFGPGTRLTVL.

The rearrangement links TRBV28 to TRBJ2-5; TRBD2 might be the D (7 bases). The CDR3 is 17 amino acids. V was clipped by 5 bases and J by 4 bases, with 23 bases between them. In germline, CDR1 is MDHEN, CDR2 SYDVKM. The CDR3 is CASSPDPIGEGGETQYF. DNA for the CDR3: TGTGCCAGCAGTCCGGACCCCATAGGGGAGGGGGGAGAGACCCAGTACTTC.

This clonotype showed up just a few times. CDR3 amino acids: CASSSDDTQYF. The DNA of the CDR3 is TGTGCCAGCAGTTCAGACGATACGCAGTATTTT. This rearrangement joins TRBV27 to TRBJ2-3; the D is unclear. Trimming removed 4 bases from V and 6 bases from J, with 5 bases in between. The CDR3 sequence is 11 residues long. Looked up from germline, CDR1 is MNHEY and CDR2 is SMNVEV (reference sequence).

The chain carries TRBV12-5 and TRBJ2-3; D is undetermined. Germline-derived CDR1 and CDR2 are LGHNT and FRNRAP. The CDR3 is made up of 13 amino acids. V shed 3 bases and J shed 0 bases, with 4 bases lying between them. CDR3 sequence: CASGFYSTDTQYF. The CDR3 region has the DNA TGTGCTAGTGGTTTCTATAGCACAGATACGCAGTATTTT. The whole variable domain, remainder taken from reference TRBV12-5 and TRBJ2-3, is DARVTQTPRHKVTEMGQEVTMRCQPILGHNTVFWYRQTMMQGLELLAYFRNRAPLDDSGMPKDRFSAEMPDATLATLKIQPSEPRDSAVYFCASGFYSTDTQYFGPGTRLTVL.

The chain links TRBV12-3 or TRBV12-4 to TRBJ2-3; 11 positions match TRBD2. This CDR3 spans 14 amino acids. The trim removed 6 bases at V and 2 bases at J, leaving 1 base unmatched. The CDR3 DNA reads TGTGCCAGCAGACTAGCGGGGGTCACAGATACGCAGTATTTT. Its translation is CASRLAGVTDTQYF.

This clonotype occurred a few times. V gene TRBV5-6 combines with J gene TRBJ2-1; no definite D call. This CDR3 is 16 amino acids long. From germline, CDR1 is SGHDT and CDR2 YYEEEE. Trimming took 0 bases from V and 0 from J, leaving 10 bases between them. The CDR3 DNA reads TGTGCCAGCAGCTTGGGTCGACCCTCCTCCTACAATGAGCAGTTCTTC. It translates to CASSLGRPSSYNEQFF.

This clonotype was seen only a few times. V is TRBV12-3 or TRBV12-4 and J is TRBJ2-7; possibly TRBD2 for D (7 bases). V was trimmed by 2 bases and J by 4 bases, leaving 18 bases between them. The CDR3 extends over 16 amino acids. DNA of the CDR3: TGTGCCAGCAGTTTATGGGGGTCGGGGGGCTCTTACGAGCAGTACTTC. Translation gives CASSLWGSGGSYEQYF.

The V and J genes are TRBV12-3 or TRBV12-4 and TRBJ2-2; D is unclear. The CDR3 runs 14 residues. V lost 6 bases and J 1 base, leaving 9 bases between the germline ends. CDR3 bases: TGTGCCAGCAGCCCGGTATGGAACACCGGGGAGCTGTTTTTT. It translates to CASSPVWNTGELFF.

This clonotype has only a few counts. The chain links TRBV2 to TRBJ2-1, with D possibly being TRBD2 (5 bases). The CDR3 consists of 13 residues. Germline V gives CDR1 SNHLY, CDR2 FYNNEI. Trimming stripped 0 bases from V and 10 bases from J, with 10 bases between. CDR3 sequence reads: CASSEARRREQFF. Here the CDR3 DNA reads TGTGCCAGCAGTGAAGCGCGCCGGAGGGAGCAGTTCTTC.

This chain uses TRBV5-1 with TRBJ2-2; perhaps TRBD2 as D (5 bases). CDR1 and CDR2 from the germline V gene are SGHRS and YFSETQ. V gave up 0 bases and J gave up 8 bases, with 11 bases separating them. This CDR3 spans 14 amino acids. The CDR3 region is CASSLDLAGGELFF. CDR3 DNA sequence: TGCGCCAGCAGCTTGGACCTGGCGGGTGGGGAGCTGTTTTTT.